This section outlines one T cell receptor beta chain sequence together with its context. The antigen is unknown. The sample is drawn from a study of shared clonotypes between healthy human individuals. On the study more broadly: CD4 naive and memory got three plates each, CD8 naive two, CD8 memory one. The study, taken as a whole, reports: Non-shared clonotypes had lower generation probabilities than those shared by all four donors.

The data were produced by immunoSEQ multiplex PCR, yet TCRdb's version contains in-frame clones alone and is incomplete. This sample has around 2.5 million clones, with 80% to 95% found just once. V shed 5 bases and J shed 2 bases, with 6 bases lying between them. This CDR3 comprises 12 residues. CDR1 is SGDLS and CDR2 is YYNGEE in the germline V gene. The chain has TRBV9 and TRBJ2-3; D is unclear. The TCR sequence derives from a man in his late teens or twenties in good health. Some clones in this sample may be carry-over from other donors' samples. Sequencing was performed on naive CD4+ T cells from PBMCs. As to subset: CD45RA+ positively selected. For the CDR3, the DNA is TGTGCCAGCAGACCCCTCACAGATACGCAGTATTTT. Translation gives CASRPLTDTQYF.